This T cell receptor (beta chain) was sequenced in a study of blood T cell repertoires in COVID-19. Study-wide background: The United States, Italy and Spain provided the acute and convalescent COVID-19 samples. Sources were T cells, B-cell-depleted T cells, or PBMCs; the material itself was cDNA or gDNA.

The CDR3 sequence is 14 residues long. The V gene's germline CDR1 is LGHDT and CDR2 YNNKEL (reference sequence). V lost 5 bases, J lost 4 bases, and 14 bases lay in between. Per the study methods: Amplification of reference gene primers was used by the study to estimate nucleated cell counts. Clones were sequenced by immunoSEQ multiplex PCR, and TCRdb holds only the in-frame ones, with some missing. The V and J calls and clone size come from that table; D and trimming were worked out from the DNA. The sample has tens of thousands of clones, 90% seen once; the top ten hold about 5%. The chain links TRBV3-1 (or the pseudogene TRBV3-2) to TRBJ2-5; maybe TRBD2 (5 bases). The sequence was obtained from a man between 45 and 60 years old with acute or convalescent COVID-19. The sequencing input was peripheral blood. This chain's CDR3 is CASSEDWAIETQYF. CDR3 in DNA: TGTGCCAGCAGCGAGGACTGGGCGATAGAGACCCAGTACTTC.